This T cell receptor (beta chain) was retrieved from a study of blood T cell repertoires in COVID-19 (dated by TCRdb to 2018 to 2021). With respect to the entire study: Samples from collaborators originated in the United States, Italy and Spain and spanned both the acute and convalescent phases of COVID-19. Subjects who had been exposed to COVID-19, were actively infected with it, or had recovered from it provided the deeply sampled blood TCRbeta repertoires that made up the dataset. The material from the prospective study consisted of cDNA or gDNA derived from T cells, B-cell-depleted T cells, or PBMCs. The repertoires were released in a freely available public database meant as a resource for research on the immune response to SARS-CoV-2. HLA class I and class II types, where available, came from metadata supplied by the sample provider rather than from assay-based typing. A de-identified subject ID, COVID-19 status, age in years and sex were almost always included in the sample metadata. Samples came from the ongoing ImmuneRACE study (first 160 participants) plus 1,254 subjects from 6 global collaborators.

The collaborating institutions used their own protocols to collect whole blood in K2EDTA tubes. For TCRbeta analysis, collaborators shipped samples in one of three forms: frozen whole blood, isolated PBMCs, or DNA extracted from either of those sample types. TCRbeta CDR3 regions were amplified from genomic DNA using the immunoSEQ Assay, a bias-controlled multiplex PCR. In the source study's methods: The number of nucleated cells in each sample was estimated by amplification of reference gene primers within the assay. Sequence reads were collapsed and filtered to measure the absolute abundance of every unique TCRbeta CDR3 rearrangement. For each sample, productive Simpson clonality was calculated by taking the square root of Simpson's diversity index across productive rearrangements. TCRdb re-hosts the immuneACCESS table, in-frame sequences only. Its copies lack some clones; in the studies checked, an unresolved V gene accounts for under half of them, and the cause for the rest is not known. That table furnishes V, J and clone size, whereas the DNA furnished D and trimming. For this sample the table gives about 60,000 clones, of which about 90% were detected only once. The ten largest clones add up to 4.5% to 5% of the sample.

Study-wide conclusions, independent of this receptor: Clinical and demographic metadata were provided uncurated, with the amount varying by source and participant.

A distance of 14 bases separates the germline ends of V and J, which lose 0 bases and 3 bases respectively. From the cysteine through the phenylalanine, the CDR3 covers 16 amino acids. Only CDR3 DNA remains: 48 bases, in frame from the first base. CDR1 and CDR2 are drawn from the germline V gene (reference sequence): LGHDT, YNNKEL. For this clone: Its antigen target is currently unknown. It has no much larger one-base neighbor in the sample; base qualities were not kept.

This clonotype was sampled from a man aged 55 to 70 with acute or convalescent COVID-19. Here the chain combines TRBV3-1 (or the pseudogene TRBV3-2) and TRBJ1-2; a tentative D match to TRBD1 spans 5 bases. The sample was peripheral blood. The DNA sequence reads TGTGCCAGCAGCCAAGACGCCCCAGGGTTACACTATGGCTACACCTTC. It translates to CASSQDAPGLHYGYTF.